This record looks at one T cell receptor (beta chain) sequence and its context. The data stem from a study of OX40 agonist ivuxolimab in advanced cancers. Study information: Prior checkpoint blockade (anti-PD-1, anti-PD-L1 or anti-CTLA-4) was permitted; approximately 40% had it.

This CDR3 is 15 amino acids long. Germline CDR1 is MNHEY and CDR2 is SVGAGI. The ends were cut back, 4 bases at V and 0 bases at J, with 7 bases in the middle. TCRdb keeps only in-frame clones here, not all; method: immunoSEQ multiplex PCR. The data contain some 70,000 clones, 75% to 85% of them singletons. The chain recombines TRBV6-5 with TRBJ1-6; D gene unclear. This clonotype was obtained from an adult with an advanced solid tumor such as melanoma, head and neck, liver or kidney cancer. The input for sequencing was CD4+ or CD8+ T cells sorted from blood, taken in a trial of the OX40 agonist ivuxolimab. The DNA for the CDR3 is TGTGCCAGCAGTTTGACTAGCTCCTATAATTCACCCCTCCACTTT. Translating it yields CASSLTSSYNSPLHF.